The 15 T cell receptor beta chains presented below share a single source sample, sequenced in a study of T cells after yellow fever vaccination. TCRdb passed the 5' RACE reads through MiXCR, listing each CDR3 protein once. The table includes about 260,000 distinct CDR3 sequences, under 15% detected once. This sample comprised CD4+ T cells sorted from PBMCs, obtained 45 days after the yellow fever booster vaccination. The receptor source for this set is a man aged 25-45 years who received the YFV17D yellow fever vaccine.

The V gene is TRBV28, the J gene TRBJ2-1; D is unresolved. Germline CDR1 MDHEN, CDR2 SYDVKM. The CDR3 totals 11 residues. The germline V and J ends were trimmed by 5 bases and 10 bases, with 9 bases remaining between them. CDR3 nucleotides: TGTGCCAGCAGTGGTCCGTCGGAGCAGTTCTTC. Its translation: CASSGPSEQFF.

This clonotype was detected many times. The chain uses TRBV6-5 and TRBJ2-2; 8 bases match TRBD1. After removal of 0 bases from V and 8 bases from J, the junction contained 5 bases not matched to a gene. Germline loops: CDR1 MNHEY, CDR2 SVGAGI. The CDR3 loop spans 15 amino acids. This CDR3 reads CASSYSRTGSGELFF. CDR3 DNA sequence: TGTGCCAGCAGTTACTCCCGGACAGGGAGTGGGGAGCTGTTTTTT.

The chain links TRBV10-2 to TRBJ2-7; 9 nucleotides agree with TRBD1. The junction had 5 bases not matched to a gene; V was cut back by 6 bases and J by 2 bases. The CDR3 extends over 14 amino acids. Germline lookup yields CDR1 WSHSY and CDR2 SAAADI. The CDR3 reads CASRPDRGTYEQYF. In DNA, the CDR3 is TGCGCCAGCAGACCGGACAGGGGAACCTACGAGCAGTACTTC.

In this sample, this clonotype turned up a few times. The chain links TRBV7-6 to TRBJ2-2; 10 bases are a match to TRBD2. The germline V gene encodes CDR1 SGHVS and CDR2 FNYEAQ. Trimming cost V 5 bases and J 6 bases; bases outside gene matches: 9. The CDR3 has 16 amino acids. The CDR3: CASSQSSSGSPGELFF. The CDR3 bases are TGTGCCAGCAGCCAATCTTCTAGCGGGAGTCCCGGGGAGCTGTTTTTT.

This chain connects TRBV27 to TRBJ2-6; 7 bases fit TRBD1. The CDR3 spans 19 residues. Germline loops: CDR1 MNHEY, CDR2 SMNVEV (reference sequence). J lost 0 bases, V lost 3 bases, and 11 bases had no gene match. This chain's CDR3 is CASSFRQGRFRSGANVLTF. In DNA form, the CDR3 reads TGTGCCAGCAGTTTTCGACAGGGTCGGTTTCGCTCTGGGGCCAACGTCCTGACTTTC.

This clonotype showed up many times. The chain joins TRBV24-1 to TRBJ1-1; tentative D call: TRBD1 (5 bases). CDR1 KGHDR and CDR2 SFDVKD come from the germline V gene. CDR3 length: 13 amino acids. Trimming pared 4 bases from V and 11 bases from J, leaving 16 bases between. The DNA for the CDR3 is TGTGCCACCAGTGAAAGGGGCGGCGGGAGGGCTTTCTTT. It is translated as CATSERGGGRAFF.

In DNA, the CDR3 is TGCAGTGCGGAATCAGGGTCAGGCCCAGATACGCAGTATTTT. This gives the protein CSAESGSGPDTQYF. The chain links TRBV20-1 to TRBJ2-3; D possibly corresponds to TRBD1 (5 bases). CDR1 is DFQATT and CDR2 is SNEGSKA in the germline V gene (reference sequence). V lost 6 bases and J lost 4, with 17 bases in between. The CDR3 sequence is 14 residues long.

In this sample, this clonotype turned up a few times. The chain is built from TRBV27 and TRBJ2-1; D is undetermined. This CDR3 contains 15 residues. Trimming pared 2 bases from V and 3 bases from J, leaving 11 bases between. The germline V gene encodes CDR1 MNHEY and CDR2 SMNVEV (reference sequence). This chain's CDR3 is CASSLSWSSYNEQFF. DNA for the CDR3: TGTGCCAGCAGTTTAAGCTGGAGTAGCTACAATGAGCAGTTCTTC.

This CDR3 reads CASSLPGGRRGKPYEQYF. In nucleotides, the CDR3 is TGTGCCAGCAGCTTACCGGGGGGACGTCGGGGGAAACCCTACGAGCAGTACTTC. The genes are TRBV7-6 and TRBJ2-7; TRBD2 agrees at 7 bases. Germline V gene sequence: CDR1 SGHVS, CDR2 FNYEAQ. V shed 2 bases, J shed 2 bases, and the junction held 15 bases outside the gene matches. The CDR3 spans 18 residues. Variable domain in full (rest from reference TRBV7-6 and TRBJ2-7): GAGVSQSPRYKVTKRGQDVALRCDPISGHVSLYWYRQALGQGPEFLTYFNYEAQQDKSGLPNDRFSAERPEGSISTLTIQRTEQRDSAMYRCASSLPGGRRGKPYEQYFGPGTRLTVT.

This clonotype was observed many times. The CDR3 spells CSAREVPGYTF. For the CDR3, the DNA is TGCAGTGCTAGAGAAGTACCCGGCTACACCTTC. V is TRBV20-1 and J is TRBJ1-2, with unresolved D. Trimming removed 0 bases at V and 8 bases at J, with 7 bases between. Germline V gene sequence: CDR1 DFQATT, CDR2 SNEGSKA (reference sequence). The CDR3 runs 11 residues.

Regarding this clonotype: Germline is not matched at one junction end, which may reflect a read error. The chain recombines TRBV4-3 with TRBJ2-1; TRBD1 is a possible D gene (5 bases). The CDR3 consists of 16 residues. CDR1 and CDR2 from the germline V gene are LGHNA and YSLEER. The CDR3 sequence: CASSQEPGFRVNEHFF. The CDR3 DNA is TGCGCCAGCAGCCAAGAACCAGGGTTTAGGGTCAATGAGCACTTCTTC.

In this sample, this clonotype turned up many times. The V and J genes are TRBV7-9 and TRBJ2-1; no clear D gene. Germline V gene lookup returns CDR1 SEHNR and CDR2 FQNEAQ (reference sequence). The CDR3 sequence is 13 residues long. With 0 bases removed from V and 5 bases from J, the gap between germline ends came to 5 bases. The CDR3 region has the DNA TGTGCCAGCAGCTTAGCGGGAAACAATGAGCAGTTCTTC. Translation: CASSLAGNNEQFF.

The rearrangement links TRBV9 to TRBJ1-2; D possibly corresponds to TRBD1 (5 bases). V was trimmed by 0 bases and J by 8 bases, leaving 14 bases between them. Germline lookup yields CDR1 SGDLS and CDR2 YYNGEE. CDR3 size: 14 residues. The CDR3, as DNA: TGTGCCAGCAGCGTAGAGGGTTCAGGGCGCGGCTACACCTTC. Translation: CASSVEGSGRGYTF.

The chain uses TRBV15 and TRBJ2-3; D is unclear. The V gene's germline CDR1 is LNHNV and CDR2 YYDKDF (reference sequence). There are 17 residues in the CDR3. With 0 bases removed from V and 3 bases from J, the gap between germline ends came to 16 bases. CDR3 bases: TGTGCCACCAGCAGAGACGCCCGCGGATGGGAAACAGATACGCAGTATTTT. It yields the protein CATSRDARGWETDTQYF. Filled out from reference TRBV15 and TRBJ2-3, the complete variable domain reads DAMVIQNPRYQVTQFGKPVTLSCSQTLNHNVMYWYQQKSSQAPKLLFHYYDKDFNNEADTPDNFQSRRPNTSFCFLDIRSPGLGDTAMYLCATSRDARGWETDTQYFGPGTRLTVL.

V and J are TRBV7-2 and TRBJ2-1, with D perhaps being TRBD1 or TRBD2 (6 bases each). This CDR3 is 17 amino acids long. V gave up 0 bases and J gave up 2 bases, with 14 bases separating them. Germline V CDR1 and CDR2: SGHTA, FQGNSA. The CDR3 reads CASSLARGALAYNEQFF. The CDR3 coding sequence is TGTGCCAGCAGCTTAGCGAGGGGGGCGCTGGCCTACAATGAGCAGTTCTTC.